These 18 T cell receptor beta chains came from one sample sequenced in a study of T cells in Graves' hyperthyroidism and ophthalmopathy (dated by TCRdb to between 2019 and 2020). Library preparation used multiplex PCR. Instrument on record: Illumina HiSeq 2000. TCR beta CDR3 regions were amplified from RNA transcripts. A first-round RT-PCR of the TCR CDR3 used the HTBI primer set with the Qiagen OneStep RT-PCR kit. TCRdb handled the public reads itself, with Q25 trimming in fastp and clone calling in MiXCR, and kept productive beta chains. Under each unique CDR3 protein, matching rows form one entry showing the most common genes and DNA. The sample table records roughly 570,000 distinct CDR3 sequences; 40% to 55% of these occur just once. Under 20% of the sample lies in the top ten. Sequencing input: peripheral blood or thyroid tissue (not recorded which). These TCRs come from an adult woman with Graves' disease, either hyperthyroidism or ophthalmopathy (not recorded which).

This clonotype came up many times. The chain combines TRBV7-2 with TRBJ2-2, with TRBD2 identical over 7 bases. This CDR3 spans 17 amino acids. The junction had 11 bases not matched to a gene; V was cut back by 1 base and J by 6 bases. The germline gives CDR1 SGHTA, CDR2 FQGNSA. CDR3 amino acids: CASSLVVGREPAGELFF. CDR3 in DNA: TGTGCCAGCAGCTTAGTAGTCGGGCGGGAGCCTGCCGGGGAGCTGTTTTTT.

On this clonotype itself: A much larger clone sits a single nucleotide away, making a read error possible. The chain combines TRBV20-1 with TRBJ1-1; 7 bases are shared with TRBD1. Germline V CDR1 and CDR2: DFQATT, SNEGSKA (reference sequence). The CDR3 consists of 14 residues. DNA for the CDR3: TGCAGTGCTAAATGGGACAGACTGAACACTGAAACTTTCTTT. Translated: CSAKWDRLNTETFF.

This rearrangement joins TRBV20-1 to TRBJ1-3; D is unclear. V lost 1 base, J lost 1 base, and 17 bases lay in between. The germline V gene encodes CDR1 DFQATT and CDR2 SNEGSKA (reference sequence). There are 17 residues in the CDR3. CDR3 DNA sequence: TGCAGTGCTAGAGTCCGGAGACTAGCGGGGTCTGGAAACACCATATATTTT. It translates to CSARVRRLAGSGNTIYF.

Turning to this clonotype: A clone one base away is much larger, so this may be a read error. The gene calls are TRBV24-1 and TRBJ2-7; D is unclear. The CDR3 length is 13 residues. CDR1 and CDR2 (germline): KGHDR, SFDVKD. The CDR3 DNA reads TGTGCCACCTCTAGACCGGGCTCCTACGGGCAGTACTTC. Its protein is CATSRPGSYGQYF.

This clonotype was seen ten or more times. The V gene is TRBV7-3, the J gene TRBJ1-6; TRBD1 might be the D (5 bases). Germline assignment: CDR1 SGHTA and CDR2 FQGTGA. CDR3 length: 13 residues. V lost 5 bases and J 7 bases, leaving 9 bases between the germline ends. Here the CDR3 DNA reads TGTGCCAGCAGCCCCGGGGCCAATTCACCCCTCCACTTT. Its protein product is CASSPGANSPLHF.

This clonotype was observed at least ten times. The rearrangement links TRBV20-1 to TRBJ2-7; TRBD1 matches 7 bases. V shed 6 bases, J shed 5 bases, and the junction held 1 base outside the gene matches. The CDR3 extends over 10 amino acids. Germline CDR1 DFQATT, CDR2 SNEGSKA (reference sequence). CDR3 nucleotide sequence: TGCAGTGCCGGACAGGACGAGCAGTACTTC. Protein product: CSAGQDEQYF.

This chain joins TRBV7-9 and TRBJ2-1, with 9 bases matching TRBD2. The junction had 9 bases not matched to a gene; V was cut back by 2 bases and J by 7 bases. The germline gives CDR1 SEHNR, CDR2 FQNEAQ (reference sequence). This CDR3 has 16 amino acids. CDR3 loop: CASSLLAGGPGNEQFF. CDR3 bases: TGTGCCAGCAGCTTACTGGCGGGAGGGCCTGGGAATGAGCAGTTCTTC.

The chain is built from TRBV7-9 and TRBJ1-1, with D hard to call. V was clipped by 2 bases and J by 6 bases, with 10 bases between them. The CDR3 sequence is 13 residues long. CDR1 and CDR2 from the germline V gene are SEHNR and FQNEAQ (reference sequence). The CDR3 loop is CASSLISGAEAFF. The DNA of the CDR3 is TGTGCCAGCAGCTTAATCTCCGGAGCTGAAGCTTTCTTT.

This clonotype was counted many times. The chain uses TRBV10-2 and TRBJ1-6; 9 bases agree with TRBD1. Trimming removed 6 bases from V and 10 bases from J; junction bases left unmatched: 7. The CDR3 is made up of 14 amino acids. The germline CDR1 and CDR2 sequences are WSHSY and SAAADI. The CDR3 nucleotides are TGCGCCAGCAGCCCTGACAGGGGGGACTCACCCCTCCACTTT. Its translation is CASSPDRGDSPLHF.

CDR3 sequence reads: CSASNMNYGYTF. The CDR3 region has the DNA TGCAGCGCCTCAAATATGAACTATGGCTACACCTTC. V is TRBV29-1 and J is TRBJ1-2, with D unresolved. The CDR3 extends over 12 amino acids. Germline loops: CDR1 SQVTM, CDR2 ANQGSEA. Trimming cost V 7 bases and J 2 bases, with 11 bases left between them.

This clonotype was recorded many times. This chain uses TRBV5-1 with TRBJ1-1, with unresolved D. V lost 1 base and J lost 2, with 9 bases in between. This CDR3 is 14 amino acids long. CDR1 SGHRS and CDR2 YFSETQ come from the germline V gene. The CDR3 region is CASSLNRPNTEAFF. The CDR3 nucleotides read TGCGCCAGCAGCTTGAACAGACCTAACACTGAAGCTTTCTTT.

J is TRBJ1-3 and V is TRBV10-3; D remains ambiguous. This CDR3 has 14 amino acids. The V end lost 11 bases, the J end lost 0 bases, and 14 bases lay between the germline ends. The V gene's germline CDR1 is ENHRY and CDR2 SYGVKD. The CDR3 DNA sequence: TGTGCCGTTGCAGTGTCGAGCTCTGGAAACACCATATATTTT. It specifies CAVAVSSSGNTIYF.

This clonotype was picked up many times. This chain uses TRBV29-1 with TRBJ2-7, with 10 bases aligning to TRBD2. Germline CDR1 and CDR2: SQVTM and ANQGSEA. There are 13 residues in the CDR3. V lost 5 bases and J lost 1; bases outside the gene matches: 2. The CDR3 nucleotides read TGCAGCGTTCGTAGCGGGAGGTCCTACGAGCAGTACTTC. Protein product: CSVRSGRSYEQYF.

This clonotype was counted many times. This rearrangement joins TRBV6-1 to TRBJ2-2, with 9 bases aligning to TRBD1. This CDR3 has 14 residues. The germline V gene encodes CDR1 MNHNS and CDR2 SASEGT. J was trimmed by 8 bases and V by 3 bases; bases with no gene match: 4. The CDR3 region has the DNA TGTGCCAGCAGTGAGAGGGACAGGGTAGGGGAGCTGTTTTTT. As protein: CASSERDRVGELFF.

The genes are TRBV10-3 and TRBJ2-7, with no clear D. There are 13 residues in the CDR3. Germline V gene sequence: CDR1 ENHRY, CDR2 SYGVKD. Trimming pared 3 bases from V and 0 bases from J, leaving 6 bases between. The CDR3 nucleotides read TGTGCCATCAGTGATCCTAGCTCCTACGAGCAGTACTTC. The encoded protein is CAISDPSSYEQYF.

In this sample, this clonotype turned up a few times. This sequence joins TRBV2 and TRBJ1-1; TRBD1 matches at 8 bases. From germline, CDR1 is SNHLY and CDR2 FYNNEI. CDR3 length: 15 residues. After removal of 4 bases from V and 4 bases from J, the junction contained 8 bases not matched to a gene. As DNA, the CDR3 is TGTGCCAGCAGTGTTGGACAGGGCCTAGCCACTGAAGCTTTCTTT. This translates into CASSVGQGLATEAFF.

The chain employs TRBV24-1 and TRBJ1-2, with a tentative D call TRBD1 (6 bases). The CDR3 loop spans 19 amino acids. Trimming took 6 bases from V and 5 from J, leaving 30 bases between them. CDR1 KGHDR and CDR2 SFDVKD come from the germline V gene. The CDR3 loop reads CATSTVSQDRDRSTYGYTF. As DNA, the CDR3 is TGTGCCACCAGTACGGTCAGCCAAGATCGCGACAGGTCGACTTATGGCTACACCTTC.

This clonotype was seen repeatedly, ten times or more. In nucleotides, the CDR3 is TGTGCCAGCAGCCCACGGGGGGCCTCTGGGGCCAACGTCCTGACTTTC. This gives the protein CASSPRGASGANVLTF. The chain combines TRBV7-8 with TRBJ2-6, with a weak D call TRBD2 (7 bases). V lost 5 bases, J lost 0 bases, and 11 bases lay in between. Germline V gene lookup returns CDR1 SGHVS and CDR2 FQNEAQ. The CDR3 has 16 residues.